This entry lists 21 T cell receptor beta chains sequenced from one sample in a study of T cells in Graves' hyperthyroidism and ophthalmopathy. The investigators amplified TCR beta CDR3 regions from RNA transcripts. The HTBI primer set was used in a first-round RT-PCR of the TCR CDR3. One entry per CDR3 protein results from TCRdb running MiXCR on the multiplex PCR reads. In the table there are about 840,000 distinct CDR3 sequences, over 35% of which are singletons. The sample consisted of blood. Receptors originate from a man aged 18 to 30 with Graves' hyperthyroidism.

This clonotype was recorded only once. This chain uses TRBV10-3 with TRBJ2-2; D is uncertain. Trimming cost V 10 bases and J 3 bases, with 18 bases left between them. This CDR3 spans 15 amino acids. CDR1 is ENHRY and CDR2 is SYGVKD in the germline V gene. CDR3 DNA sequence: TGTGCCAACCCATCGGGCACCTCGGACACCGGGGAGCTGTTTTTT. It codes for CANPSGTSDTGELFF.

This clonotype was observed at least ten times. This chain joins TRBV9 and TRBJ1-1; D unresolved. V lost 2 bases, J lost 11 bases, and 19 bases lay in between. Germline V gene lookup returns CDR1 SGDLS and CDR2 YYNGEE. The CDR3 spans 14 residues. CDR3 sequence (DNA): TGTGCCAGCAGCGTCAACAGCTTAGGACGTGAGGCTTTCTTT. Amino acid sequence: CASSVNSLGREAFF.

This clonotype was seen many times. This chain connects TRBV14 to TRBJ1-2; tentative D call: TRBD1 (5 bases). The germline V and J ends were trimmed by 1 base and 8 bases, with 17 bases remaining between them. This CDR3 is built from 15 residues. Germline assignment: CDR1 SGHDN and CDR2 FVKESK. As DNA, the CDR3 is TGTGCCAGCAGCCAAGTCGGGACGGATCTGCGAGGCTACACCTTC. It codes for CASSQVGTDLRGYTF.

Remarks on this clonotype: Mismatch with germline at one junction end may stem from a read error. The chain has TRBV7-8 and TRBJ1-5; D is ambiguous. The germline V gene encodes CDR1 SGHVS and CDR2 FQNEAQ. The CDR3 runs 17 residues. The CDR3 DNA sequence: TGCGCCAGCAGCCAAGATGCCCCTGGGTCTGGCAATCAGCCCCAGCATTTT. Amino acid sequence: CASSQDAPGSGNQPQHF.

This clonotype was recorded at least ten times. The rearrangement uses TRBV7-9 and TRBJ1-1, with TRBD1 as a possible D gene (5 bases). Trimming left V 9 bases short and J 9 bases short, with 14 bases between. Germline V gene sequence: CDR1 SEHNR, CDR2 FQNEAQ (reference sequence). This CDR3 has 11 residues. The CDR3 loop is CASHGGLKAFF. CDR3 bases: TGTGCCAGTCATGGGGGTTTGAAAGCTTTCTTT.

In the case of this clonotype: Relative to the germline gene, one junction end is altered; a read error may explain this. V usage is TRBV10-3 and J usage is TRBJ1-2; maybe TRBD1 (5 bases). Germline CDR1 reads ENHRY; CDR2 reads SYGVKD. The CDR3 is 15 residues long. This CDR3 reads CASSLTAARGDGYTF. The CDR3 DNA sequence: TGTGCCAGCAGTTTAACGGCAGCGCGGGGGGATGGCTACACCTTC.

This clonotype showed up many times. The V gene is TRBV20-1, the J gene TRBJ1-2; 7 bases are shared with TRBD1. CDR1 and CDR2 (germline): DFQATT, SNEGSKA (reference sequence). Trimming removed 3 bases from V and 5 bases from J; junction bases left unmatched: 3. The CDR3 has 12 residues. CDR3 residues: CSARTGSYGYTF. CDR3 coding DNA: TGCAGTGCTAGGACAGGGAGTTATGGCTACACCTTC.

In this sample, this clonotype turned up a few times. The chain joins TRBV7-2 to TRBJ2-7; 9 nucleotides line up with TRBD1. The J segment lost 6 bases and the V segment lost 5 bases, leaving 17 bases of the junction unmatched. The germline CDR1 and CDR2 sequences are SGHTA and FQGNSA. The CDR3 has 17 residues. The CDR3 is CASSVSKGQGFTREQYF. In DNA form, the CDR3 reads TGTGCCAGCAGCGTATCCAAGGGACAGGGATTCACTCGCGAGCAGTACTTC.

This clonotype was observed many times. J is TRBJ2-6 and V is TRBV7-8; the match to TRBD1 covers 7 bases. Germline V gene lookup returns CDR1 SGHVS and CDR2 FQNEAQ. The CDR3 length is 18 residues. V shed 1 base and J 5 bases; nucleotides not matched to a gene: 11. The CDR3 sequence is CASSLGSQGTRRANVLTF. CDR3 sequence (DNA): TGTGCCAGCAGCTTAGGCTCACAGGGGACAAGGCGGGCCAACGTCCTGACTTTC.

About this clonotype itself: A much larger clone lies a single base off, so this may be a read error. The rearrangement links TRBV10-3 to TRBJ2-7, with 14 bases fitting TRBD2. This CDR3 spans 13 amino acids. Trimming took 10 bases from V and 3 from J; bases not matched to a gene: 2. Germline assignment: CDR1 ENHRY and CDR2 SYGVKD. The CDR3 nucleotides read TGTGCCACCGGACTAGCGGGGGGCTACGAGCAGTACTTC. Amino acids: CATGLAGGYEQYF.

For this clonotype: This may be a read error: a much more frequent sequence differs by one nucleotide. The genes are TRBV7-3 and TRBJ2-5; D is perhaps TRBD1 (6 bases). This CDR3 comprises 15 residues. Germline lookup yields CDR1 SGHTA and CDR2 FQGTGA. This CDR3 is CASSLSVAKGETQHF. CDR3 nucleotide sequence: TGTGCCAGCAGCTTATCGGTCGCCAAGGGGGAGACCCAGCACTTC.

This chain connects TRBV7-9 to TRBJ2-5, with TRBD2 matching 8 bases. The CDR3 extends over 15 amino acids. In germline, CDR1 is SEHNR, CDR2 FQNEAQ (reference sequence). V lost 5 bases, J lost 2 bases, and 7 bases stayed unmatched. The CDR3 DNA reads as TGTGCCAGCAGCCAAGCGGGGGCTACTCAAGAGACCCAGTACTTC. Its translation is CASSQAGATQETQYF.

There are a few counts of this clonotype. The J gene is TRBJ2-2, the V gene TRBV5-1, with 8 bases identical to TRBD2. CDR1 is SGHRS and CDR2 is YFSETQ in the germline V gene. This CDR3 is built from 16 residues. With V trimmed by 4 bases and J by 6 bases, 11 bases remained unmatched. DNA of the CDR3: TGCGCCAGCAGCCCGGCCCAAGCGGGAGACGCCGGGGAGCTGTTTTTT. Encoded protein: CASSPAQAGDAGELFF.

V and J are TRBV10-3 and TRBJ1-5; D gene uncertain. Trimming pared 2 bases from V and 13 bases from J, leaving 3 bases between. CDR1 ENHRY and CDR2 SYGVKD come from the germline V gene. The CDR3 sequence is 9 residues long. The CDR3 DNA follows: TGTGCCATCAGTGAGGAACAGCATTTT. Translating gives CAISEEQHF.

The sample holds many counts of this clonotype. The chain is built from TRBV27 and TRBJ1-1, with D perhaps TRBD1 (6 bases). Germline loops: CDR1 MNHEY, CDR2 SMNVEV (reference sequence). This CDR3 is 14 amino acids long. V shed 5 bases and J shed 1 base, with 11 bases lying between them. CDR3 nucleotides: TGTGCCAGCAGTCGCACGACAGGGAACACTGAAGCTTTCTTT. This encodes CASSRTTGNTEAFF.

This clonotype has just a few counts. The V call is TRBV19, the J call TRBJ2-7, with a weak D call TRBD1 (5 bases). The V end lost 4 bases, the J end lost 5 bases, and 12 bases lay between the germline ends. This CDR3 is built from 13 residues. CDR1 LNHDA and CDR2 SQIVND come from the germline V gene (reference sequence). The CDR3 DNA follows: TGTGCCAGTAGTAATAGGCCCAGGGACGAGCAGTACTTC. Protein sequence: CASSNRPRDEQYF.

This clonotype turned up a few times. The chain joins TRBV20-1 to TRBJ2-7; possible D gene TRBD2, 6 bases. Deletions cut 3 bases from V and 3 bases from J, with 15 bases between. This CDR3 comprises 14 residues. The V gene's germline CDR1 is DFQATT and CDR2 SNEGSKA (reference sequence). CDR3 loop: CSARIGTDYYEQYF. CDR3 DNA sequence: TGCAGTGCTAGGATTGGGACGGACTACTACGAGCAGTACTTC.

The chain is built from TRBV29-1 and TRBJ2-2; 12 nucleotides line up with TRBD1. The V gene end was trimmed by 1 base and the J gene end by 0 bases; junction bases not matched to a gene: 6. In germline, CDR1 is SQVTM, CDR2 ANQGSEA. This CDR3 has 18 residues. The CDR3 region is CSVEAWGDRGPNTGELFF. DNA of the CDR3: TGCAGCGTTGAAGCTTGGGGGGACAGGGGGCCGAACACCGGGGAGCTGTTTTTT.

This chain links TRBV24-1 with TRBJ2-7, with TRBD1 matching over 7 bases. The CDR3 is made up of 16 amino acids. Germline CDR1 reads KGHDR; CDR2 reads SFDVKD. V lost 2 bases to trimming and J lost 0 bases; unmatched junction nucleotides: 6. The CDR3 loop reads CATSDSEAGGSYEQYF. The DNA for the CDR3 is TGTGCCACCAGTGATTCGGAGGCAGGGGGCTCCTACGAGCAGTACTTC.

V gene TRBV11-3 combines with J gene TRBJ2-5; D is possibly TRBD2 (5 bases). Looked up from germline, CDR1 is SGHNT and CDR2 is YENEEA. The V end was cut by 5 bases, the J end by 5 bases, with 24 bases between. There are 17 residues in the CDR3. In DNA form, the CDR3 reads TGTGCCAGCAGCCCCCGCCGCTCGGACCCACGAGGGGAGACCCAGTACTTC. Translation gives CASSPRRSDPRGETQYF.

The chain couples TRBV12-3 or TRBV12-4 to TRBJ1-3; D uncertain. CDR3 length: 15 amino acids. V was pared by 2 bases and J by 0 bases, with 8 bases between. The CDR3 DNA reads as TGTGCCAGCAGTTTACTGGGAGTCTCTGGAAACACCATATATTTT. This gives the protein CASSLLGVSGNTIYF.